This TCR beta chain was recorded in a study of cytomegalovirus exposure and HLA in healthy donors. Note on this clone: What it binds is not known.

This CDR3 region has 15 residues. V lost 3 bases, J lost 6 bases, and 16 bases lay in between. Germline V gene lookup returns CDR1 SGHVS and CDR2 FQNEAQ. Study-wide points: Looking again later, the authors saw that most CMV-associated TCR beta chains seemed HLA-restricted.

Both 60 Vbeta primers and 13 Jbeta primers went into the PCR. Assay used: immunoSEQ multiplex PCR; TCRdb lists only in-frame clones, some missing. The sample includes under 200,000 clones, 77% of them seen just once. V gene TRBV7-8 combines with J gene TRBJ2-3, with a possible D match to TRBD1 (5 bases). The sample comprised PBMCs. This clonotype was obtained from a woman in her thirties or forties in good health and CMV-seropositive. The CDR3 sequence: CASSFSPGSGDTQYF. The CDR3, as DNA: TGTGCCAGCAGCTTCTCCCCCGGGTCAGGGGATACGCAGTATTTT.